Here is one T cell receptor (beta chain) with its context. Its target is unknown. The data originate from a study of T-cell reconstitution after alpha-beta-depleted transplantation in children. Study-level findings and limits: The high TCRbeta diversity at day 60 in some patients came from surviving recipient T cells and thymic progenitors. Reportedly, roughly two months post-transplant, alpha-beta T cells arose from several hundred expanded graft clones. Newly produced T cells mostly accounted for T-cell counts and diversity one year post-transplant.

CDR3 length: 18 amino acids. Germline CDR1 MGHRA, CDR2 YSYEKL. V was pared by 4 bases and J by 3 bases, with 25 bases between. Researchers prepared the TCRbeta library using unique molecular identifiers, the study reports. TCRdb recomputed calls from the PCR reads with MiXCR, one row per CDR3 protein. The data hold around 600,000 distinct CDR3 sequences, with more than 20% observed a single time. The starting material was PBMCs, mostly from graft donor cells, obtained 360 days after TCRalphabeta/CD19-depleted stem cell transplant. This TCR derives from a boy in the first two years of life who had a stem cell transplant for acute myeloid leukemia, so the T cells may come from the graft donor. The chain links TRBV4-1 to TRBJ2-7; perhaps TRBD1 as D (5 bases). Here the CDR3 reads CASSPPKRRNRKIYEQYV. The CDR3 bases are TGCGCCAGCAGCCCCCCGAAAAGACGGAACAGGAAGATCTACGAGCAGTACGTC.